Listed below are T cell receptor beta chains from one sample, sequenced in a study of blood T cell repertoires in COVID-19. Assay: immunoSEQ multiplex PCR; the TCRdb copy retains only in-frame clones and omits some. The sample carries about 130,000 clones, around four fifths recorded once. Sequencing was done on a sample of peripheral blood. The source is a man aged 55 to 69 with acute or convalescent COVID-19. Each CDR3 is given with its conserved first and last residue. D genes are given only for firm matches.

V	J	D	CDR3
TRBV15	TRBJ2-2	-	CATSRGRTEAGELFF
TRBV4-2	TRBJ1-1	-	CASSHAENTEAFF
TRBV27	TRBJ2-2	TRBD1	CASSPGQQNTGELFF
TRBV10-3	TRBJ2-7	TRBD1	CAISGSPGQGLHEQYF
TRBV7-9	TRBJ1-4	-	CASSLRSVREEGLFF
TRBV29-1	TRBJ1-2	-	CSVNQVGYGYTF
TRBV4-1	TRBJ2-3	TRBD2	CASSQLPGLGTDTQYF
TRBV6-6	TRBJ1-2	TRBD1	CASSYTNTGTGERDTF
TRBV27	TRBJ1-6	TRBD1	CASSPRTGWGSPLHF
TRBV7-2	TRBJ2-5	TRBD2	CASSSYLSGGASETQYF
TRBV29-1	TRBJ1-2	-	CSVEDGLGYGYTF
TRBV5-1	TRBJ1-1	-	CASSLLGAGSNTEAFF
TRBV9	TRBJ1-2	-	CASSQPQSGYTF
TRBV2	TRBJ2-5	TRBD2	CASMLAGGPGETQYF
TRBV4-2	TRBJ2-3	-	CASSQGSSDTQYF
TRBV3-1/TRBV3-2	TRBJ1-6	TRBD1	CASAQGDRSPLHF
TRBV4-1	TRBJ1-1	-	CASSPSRAGNTEAFF
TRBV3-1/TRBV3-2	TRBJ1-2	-	CASSHNGQNYGYTF
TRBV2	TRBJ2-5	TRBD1	CASSGVRGRKETQYF
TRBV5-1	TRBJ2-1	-	CASSAGTYFYNEQFF
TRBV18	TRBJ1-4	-	CASSGIRGGDEKLFF
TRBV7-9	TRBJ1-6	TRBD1	CASSSESGGPLHF
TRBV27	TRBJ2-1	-	CASSVAPNNNNEQFF
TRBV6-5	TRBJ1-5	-	CASSYKQGTDQPQHF
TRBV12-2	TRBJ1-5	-	CASHCRTGGPSSNQPQHF
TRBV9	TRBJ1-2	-	CASSVAEGSRRGGYTF
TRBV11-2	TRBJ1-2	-	CASSTRDYGYTF
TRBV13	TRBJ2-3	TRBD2	CASSLNVGGLRDTQYF
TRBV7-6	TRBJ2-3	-	CASRETSVGADTQYF
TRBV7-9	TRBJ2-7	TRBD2	CASSLSASGAREQYF
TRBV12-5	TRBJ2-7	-	CASGWGLGSSYEQYF
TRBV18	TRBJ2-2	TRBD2	CASSPIAGGNTGELFF
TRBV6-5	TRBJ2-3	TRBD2	CASSYSDSGGTDTQYF
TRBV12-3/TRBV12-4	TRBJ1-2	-	CASSSMDSYGYTF
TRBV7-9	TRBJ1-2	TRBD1	CASSLEDRASYGYTF
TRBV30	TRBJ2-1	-	CAWSKGGGYNEQFF
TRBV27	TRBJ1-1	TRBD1	CASSRWTGGLPTEAFF
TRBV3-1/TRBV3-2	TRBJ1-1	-	CASSQRQFEAFF
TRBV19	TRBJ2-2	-	CASSATRDTGELFF
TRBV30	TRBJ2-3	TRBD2	CAWTSGRLTDTQYF
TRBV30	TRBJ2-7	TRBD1	CAGQVDRGAYEQYF
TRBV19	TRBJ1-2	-	CASSRQKYGYTF
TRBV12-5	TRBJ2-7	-	CASGLTLISGRGVYEQYF
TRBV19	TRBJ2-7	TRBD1	CASSPLDRAYEQYF
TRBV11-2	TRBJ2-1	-	CASSPSLGRVEQFF
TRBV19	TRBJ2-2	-	CASTGSNFGELFF
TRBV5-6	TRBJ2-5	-	CASVGGNQETQYF
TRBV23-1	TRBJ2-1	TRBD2	CASTLRGLAGGCNEQFF
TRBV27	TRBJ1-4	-	CASSLSTGSEKLFF
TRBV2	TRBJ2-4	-	CASSEARGF
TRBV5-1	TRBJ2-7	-	CASSAPEGGDYEQYF
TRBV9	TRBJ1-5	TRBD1	CASRDTRGLNNQPQHF
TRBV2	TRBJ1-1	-	CASSGVYRNTEAFF
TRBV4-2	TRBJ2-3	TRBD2	CASSQDPPGLAAPTDTQYF
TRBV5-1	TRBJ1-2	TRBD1	CASSLEKVVGTGGNYGYTF
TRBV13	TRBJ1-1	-	CASSPLGGRATEAFF
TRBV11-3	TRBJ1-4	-	CASSLTGSNEKLFF
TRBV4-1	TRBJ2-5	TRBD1	CASSQPGQQETQYF
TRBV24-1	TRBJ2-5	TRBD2	CATSTTTSGQETQYF